These 18 T cell receptor beta chains came from one sample sequenced in a study of tumor-infiltrating lymphocytes in primary liver carcinoma. Co-extracted RNA and DNA came from roughly 20-30 mg of unsorted bulk tissue. Reverse transcription of around 500 ng total RNA with a constant-region primer produced TCR beta cDNA. Each TCR beta library was derived from three nested multiplex PCR rounds that employed slightly modified ARM-PCR. TRBV1-TRBV30 forward primers and a C-beta reverse primer were used in the first two PCR rounds, which each ran for approximately 10 cycles. Using its own MiXCR run on the multiplex PCR reads, TCRdb lists one record per CDR3 protein. The sample holds approximately 92,000 distinct CDR3 sequences; around two thirds are singletons and the top ten take around 8.8%. Sequencing input: liver tumor tissue from sampling region 5. Subset indicated: tumor region T5, tumor centre. All receptors come from a woman aged 60-70 years with primary liver carcinoma and hepatitis B virus infection.

Ten or more counts support this clonotype. The chain employs TRBV4-2 and TRBJ2-7; 9 bases line up with TRBD1. Germline CDR1 reads LGHNA; CDR2 reads YNFKEQ. The CDR3 is 17 amino acids. V lost 0 bases and J lost 4; bases outside the gene matches: 10. CDR3 loop: CASSQDPVGQGGYEQYF. Written as DNA, the CDR3 is TGTGCCAGCAGCCAAGATCCCGTGGGACAGGGTGGTTACGAGCAGTACTTC.

The chain carries TRBV2 and TRBJ2-7; 8 nucleotides match TRBD2. Germline V gives CDR1 SNHLY, CDR2 FYNNEI. The CDR3 totals 14 residues. The junction had 13 bases not matched to a gene; V was cut back by 8 bases and J by 7 bases. The CDR3, as DNA: TGTGCCAGCGCCCCCATAGCGGGATCGAGTGAGCAGTACTTC. Translating it yields CASAPIAGSSEQYF.

On this clonotype: The junction departs from germline at one end; a sequencing error may be responsible. The CDR3 sequence: CTSSSTGGIETQYF. Here the CDR3 DNA reads TGTACCAGTAGCTCCACCGGCGGGATAGAGACCCAGTACTTC. The chain joins TRBV11-2 to TRBJ2-5, with a possible D match to TRBD2 (6 bases). Germline values: CDR1 SGHAT, CDR2 FQNNGV. The CDR3 is made up of 14 amino acids.

By proportion, this clonotype is medium-sized. The chain links TRBV11-2 to TRBJ2-2; TRBD1 might be the D (6 bases). V lost 2 bases, J lost 5 bases, and 6 bases lay in between. The CDR3 is 13 residues long. From germline, CDR1 is SGHAT and CDR2 FQNNGV. The CDR3 reads CASSLRGTGELFF. In DNA, the CDR3 is TGTGCCAGCAGCTTAAGGGGGACCGGGGAGCTGTTTTTT.

Details on this clonotype: Germline is not matched at one junction end, which may reflect a read error. The chain is built from TRBV6-1 and TRBJ1-2; D is perhaps TRBD1 (6 bases). CDR1 and CDR2 from the germline V gene are MNHNS and SASEGT. The CDR3 contains 14 residues. The CDR3 loop reads CASSEERGAYGHTF. The CDR3 nucleotides are TGTGCCAGCAGTGAAGAGAGGGGGGCATATGGCCACACCTTC.

This clonotype was observed a handful of times. This sequence may be a read error, since a much larger clone differs from it by one base. The V gene is TRBV5-1, the J gene TRBJ1-1; D is possibly TRBD1 (5 bases). Germline lookup yields CDR1 SGHRS and CDR2 YFSETQ. The CDR3 runs 14 residues. The CDR3 DNA is TGCGCCAACAGCTTGGCCTCAGGGCACACTGAAGCTTTCTTT. Residues: CANSLASGHTEAFF.

A word on this clonotype: A much larger clonotype is one base distant, so this may be a read error. The V and J genes are TRBV6-9 and TRBJ2-3; 14 positions agree with TRBD2. The trim removed 6 bases at V and 9 bases at J, leaving 11 bases unmatched. Germline V CDR1 and CDR2: MNHGY, SVAAGI. This CDR3 is 16 amino acids long. DNA for the CDR3: TGTGCCAGCAGCCCCGGGACTAGCGGGAGATGGTGGACGCAGTATTTT. Its protein is CASSPGTSGRWWTQYF.

This clonotype was counted a single time. This chain connects TRBV28 to TRBJ2-1; 7 positions match TRBD1. Germline values: CDR1 MDHEN, CDR2 SYDVKM. V was pared by 6 bases and J by 9 bases, with 11 bases of the junction left unmatched. The CDR3 is 14 residues long. The CDR3 region has the DNA TGTGCCAGCAGGGGGACAGCCCTACTGGGTGAGCAGTTCTTC. Amino acid sequence: CASRGTALLGEQFF.

For this clonotype: At one of its ends the junction is not consistent with the germline gene, which may arise from a read error. The chain has TRBV28 and TRBJ2-3; D might be TRBD2 (5 bases). The germline V gene encodes CDR1 MDHEN and CDR2 SYDVKM. The CDR3 extends over 15 amino acids. CDR3 DNA sequence: TGTACCAGCAGTTCCCTCCTCGGGAATTCAGATACGCAGTATTTT. This codes for CTSSSLLGNSDTQYF.

In its sample, this clonotype was seen a few times. A much larger clone differs by one base, so this may be a read error. The chain recombines TRBV5-5 with TRBJ1-2, with 7 positions matching TRBD1. CDR3 length: 16 amino acids. Germline CDR1 SGHKS, CDR2 YYEKEE (reference sequence). Unmatched junction bases numbered 13, after V lost 4 bases and J lost 4 bases. CDR3 DNA: TGTGCCAGCAGCCCAACCGGGACAGAAACTAGCTATGGCTACACCTTC. As protein: CASSPTGTETSYGYTF.

Comment on this clonotype: Just one base apart from a much larger clone, this may be a read error. The rearrangement links TRBV5-4 to TRBJ2-3, with a tentative D call TRBD1 (5 bases). The DNA end favors TRBJ1-5, so the J call may be wrong. This CDR3 comprises 13 residues. The germline V gene has CDR1 SGHNT and CDR2 YYREEE (reference sequence). The CDR3 DNA reads TGTGCCAGCAGCTTTCAGGACACAGATACGCAGCATTTT. Its protein is CASSFQDTDTQHF.

This clonotype was counted many times. The chain has TRBV12-3 or TRBV12-4 and TRBJ1-1, with a weak D call TRBD1 (5 bases). This CDR3 region has 14 residues. Deletions cut 6 bases from V and 0 bases from J, with 11 bases between. The CDR3 protein is CASSTGTVNTEAFF. CDR3 sequence (DNA): TGTGCCAGCAGCACCGGGACGGTGAACACTGAAGCTTTCTTT.

This clonotype has only one observation. A read error may account for a junction end that differs from germline. The chain uses TRBV5-1 and TRBJ2-1; the D gene is possibly TRBD2 (6 bases). The germline gives CDR1 SGHRS, CDR2 YFSETQ. The CDR3 is made up of 16 amino acids. The CDR3 region has the DNA TGCGCCTGCAGCTTGGTTAGCGGTTCCTCCTACAATGAGCAGTTCTTC. Translated: CACSLVSGSSYNEQFF.

Notes on this clonotype: This CDR3 fails to terminate in the conserved phenylalanine or tryptophan, so it likely reflects a read error. The limits of the CDR3 on the DNA are not certain, so only TCRdb's listed CDR3 is given. This rearrangement joins TRBV11-2 to TRBJ2-1. Germline CDR1 reads SGHAT; CDR2 reads FQNNGV. The CDR3 is 13 amino acids long, termini counted. CDR3 sequence: CASSLGLNNERFL.

This chain joins TRBV4-2 and TRBJ2-1, with 7 bases aligning to TRBD2. V trimming: 4 bases; J trimming: 5 bases; junction bases outside the gene matches: 20. The CDR3 is made up of 19 amino acids. Looked up from germline, CDR1 is LGHNA and CDR2 is YNFKEQ. This CDR3 reads CASSPTVLLARVIDNEQFF. The CDR3 DNA is TGTGCCAGCAGCCCCACCGTGCTACTAGCGAGAGTTATAGACAATGAGCAGTTCTTC.

This clonotype was recorded only once. This could be a read error, since a much larger clone is one nucleotide away. The chain couples TRBV7-8 to TRBJ2-2; D might be TRBD2 (8 bases). The CDR3 has 16 amino acids. The germline V gene encodes CDR1 SGHVS and CDR2 FQNEAQ. CDR3 amino acids: CASSLFSGTDTVELFF. The CDR3 nucleotides read TGTGCCAGCAGCTTATTTAGCGGGACAGACACCGTGGAGCTGTTTTTT.

In regard to this clonotype: It may be a read error: a sequence one base away is much more abundant. V is TRBV6-1 and J is TRBJ2-3; TRBD2 aligns across 12 bases. The CDR3 is made up of 17 amino acids. CDR1 MNHNS and CDR2 SASEGT come from the germline V gene. CDR3 nucleotide sequence: TGTGCCGGTCGGACTAGCGGGGCCGGGTCTAGCAGAGATACGCAGTATTTT. It yields the protein CAGRTSGAGSSRDTQYF.

As regards this clonotype: A much larger clonotype is one base distant, so this may be a read error. The chain is built from TRBV30 and TRBJ1-1; 7 bases line up with TRBD1. CDR1 is GTSNPN and CDR2 is SVGIG in the germline V gene (reference sequence). The CDR3 runs to 13 residues. V gave up 6 bases and J gave up 3 bases; unmatched junction bases: 7. Here the CDR3 DNA reads TGTGCCTGCGGTATAGGGACAGACACTGAAGCTTTCTTT. This codes for CACGIGTDTEAFF.